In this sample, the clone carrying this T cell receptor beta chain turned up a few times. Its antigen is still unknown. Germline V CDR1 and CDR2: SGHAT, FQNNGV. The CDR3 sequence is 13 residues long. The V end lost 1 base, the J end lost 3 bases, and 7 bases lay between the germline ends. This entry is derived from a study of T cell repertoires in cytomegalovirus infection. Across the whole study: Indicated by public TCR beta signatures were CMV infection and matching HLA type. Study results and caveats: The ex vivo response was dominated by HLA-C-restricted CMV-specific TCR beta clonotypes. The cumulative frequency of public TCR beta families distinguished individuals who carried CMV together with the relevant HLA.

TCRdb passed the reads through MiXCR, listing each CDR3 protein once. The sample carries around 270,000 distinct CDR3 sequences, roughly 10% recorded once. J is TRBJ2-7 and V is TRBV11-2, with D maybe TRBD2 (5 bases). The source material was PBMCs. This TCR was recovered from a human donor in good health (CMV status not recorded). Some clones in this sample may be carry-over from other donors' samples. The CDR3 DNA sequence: TGTGCCAGCAGCTTAGGAGGGTTCTACGAGCAGTACTTC. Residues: CASSLGGFYEQYF.